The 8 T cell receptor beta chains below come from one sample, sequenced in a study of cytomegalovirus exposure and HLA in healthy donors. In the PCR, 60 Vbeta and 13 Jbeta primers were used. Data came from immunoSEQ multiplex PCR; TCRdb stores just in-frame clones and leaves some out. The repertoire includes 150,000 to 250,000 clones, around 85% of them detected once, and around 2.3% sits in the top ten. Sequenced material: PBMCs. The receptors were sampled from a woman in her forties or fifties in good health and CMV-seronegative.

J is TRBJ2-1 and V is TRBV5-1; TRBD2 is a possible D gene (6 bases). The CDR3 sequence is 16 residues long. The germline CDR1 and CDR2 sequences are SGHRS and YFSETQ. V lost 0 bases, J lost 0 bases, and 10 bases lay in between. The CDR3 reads CASSLDGGISYNEQFF. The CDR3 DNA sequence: TGCGCCAGCAGCTTGGATGGCGGGATCTCCTACAATGAGCAGTTCTTC.

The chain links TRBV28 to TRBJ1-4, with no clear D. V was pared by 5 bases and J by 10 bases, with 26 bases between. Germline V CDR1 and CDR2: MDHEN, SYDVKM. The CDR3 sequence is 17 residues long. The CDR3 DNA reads TGTGCCAGCAGTCCCACCGGAGTAGGAGCCCTAATGGGAAAACTGTTTTTT. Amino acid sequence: CASSPTGVGALMGKLFF.

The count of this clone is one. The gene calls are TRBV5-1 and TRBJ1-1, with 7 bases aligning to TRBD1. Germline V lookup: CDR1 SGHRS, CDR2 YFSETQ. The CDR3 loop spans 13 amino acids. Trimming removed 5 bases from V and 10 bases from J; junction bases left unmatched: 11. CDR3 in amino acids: CASSYTGEERAFF. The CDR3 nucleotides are TGCGCCAGCAGTTATACAGGGGAAGAGAGAGCTTTCTTT.

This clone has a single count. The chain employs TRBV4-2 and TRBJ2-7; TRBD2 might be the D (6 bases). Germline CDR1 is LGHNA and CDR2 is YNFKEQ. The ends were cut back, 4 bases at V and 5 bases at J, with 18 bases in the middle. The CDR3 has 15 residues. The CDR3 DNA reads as TGTGCCAGCAGCCCCGGGAGAGGGCCCCTGGACGAGCAGTACTTC. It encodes CASSPGRGPLDEQYF.

In nucleotides, the CDR3 is TGTGCCAGCCTACTCGGAGGAAGGACTTCGAAAGCTTTCTTT. It yields the protein CASLLGGRTSKAFF. V gene TRBV28 combines with J gene TRBJ1-1; D ambiguous. CDR1 and CDR2 from the germline V gene are MDHEN and SYDVKM. The CDR3 spans 14 residues. Between the trimmed V and J ends, which lost 8 bases and 9 bases, there was a span of 22 bases.

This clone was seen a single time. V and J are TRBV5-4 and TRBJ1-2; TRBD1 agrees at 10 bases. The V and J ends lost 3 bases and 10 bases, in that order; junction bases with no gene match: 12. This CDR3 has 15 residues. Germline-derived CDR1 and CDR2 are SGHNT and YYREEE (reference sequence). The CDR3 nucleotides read TGTGCCAGCAGCTCGGCGGGGACAGGGGCCCCCTTCTACACCTTC. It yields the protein CASSSAGTGAPFYTF.

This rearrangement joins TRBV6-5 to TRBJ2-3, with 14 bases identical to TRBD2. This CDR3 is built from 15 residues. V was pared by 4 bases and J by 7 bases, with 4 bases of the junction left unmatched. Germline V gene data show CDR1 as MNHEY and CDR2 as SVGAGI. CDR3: CASSWTSGRRNTQYF. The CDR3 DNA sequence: TGTGCCAGCAGTTGGACTAGCGGGAGGCGAAATACGCAGTATTTT.

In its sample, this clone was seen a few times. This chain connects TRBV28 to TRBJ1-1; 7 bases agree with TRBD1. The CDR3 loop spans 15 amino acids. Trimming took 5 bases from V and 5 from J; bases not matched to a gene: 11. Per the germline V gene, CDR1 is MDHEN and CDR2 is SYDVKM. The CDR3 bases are TGTGCCAGCAGTCTGGGACAGCACACAAGGACTGAAGCTTTCTTT. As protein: CASSLGQHTRTEAFF.